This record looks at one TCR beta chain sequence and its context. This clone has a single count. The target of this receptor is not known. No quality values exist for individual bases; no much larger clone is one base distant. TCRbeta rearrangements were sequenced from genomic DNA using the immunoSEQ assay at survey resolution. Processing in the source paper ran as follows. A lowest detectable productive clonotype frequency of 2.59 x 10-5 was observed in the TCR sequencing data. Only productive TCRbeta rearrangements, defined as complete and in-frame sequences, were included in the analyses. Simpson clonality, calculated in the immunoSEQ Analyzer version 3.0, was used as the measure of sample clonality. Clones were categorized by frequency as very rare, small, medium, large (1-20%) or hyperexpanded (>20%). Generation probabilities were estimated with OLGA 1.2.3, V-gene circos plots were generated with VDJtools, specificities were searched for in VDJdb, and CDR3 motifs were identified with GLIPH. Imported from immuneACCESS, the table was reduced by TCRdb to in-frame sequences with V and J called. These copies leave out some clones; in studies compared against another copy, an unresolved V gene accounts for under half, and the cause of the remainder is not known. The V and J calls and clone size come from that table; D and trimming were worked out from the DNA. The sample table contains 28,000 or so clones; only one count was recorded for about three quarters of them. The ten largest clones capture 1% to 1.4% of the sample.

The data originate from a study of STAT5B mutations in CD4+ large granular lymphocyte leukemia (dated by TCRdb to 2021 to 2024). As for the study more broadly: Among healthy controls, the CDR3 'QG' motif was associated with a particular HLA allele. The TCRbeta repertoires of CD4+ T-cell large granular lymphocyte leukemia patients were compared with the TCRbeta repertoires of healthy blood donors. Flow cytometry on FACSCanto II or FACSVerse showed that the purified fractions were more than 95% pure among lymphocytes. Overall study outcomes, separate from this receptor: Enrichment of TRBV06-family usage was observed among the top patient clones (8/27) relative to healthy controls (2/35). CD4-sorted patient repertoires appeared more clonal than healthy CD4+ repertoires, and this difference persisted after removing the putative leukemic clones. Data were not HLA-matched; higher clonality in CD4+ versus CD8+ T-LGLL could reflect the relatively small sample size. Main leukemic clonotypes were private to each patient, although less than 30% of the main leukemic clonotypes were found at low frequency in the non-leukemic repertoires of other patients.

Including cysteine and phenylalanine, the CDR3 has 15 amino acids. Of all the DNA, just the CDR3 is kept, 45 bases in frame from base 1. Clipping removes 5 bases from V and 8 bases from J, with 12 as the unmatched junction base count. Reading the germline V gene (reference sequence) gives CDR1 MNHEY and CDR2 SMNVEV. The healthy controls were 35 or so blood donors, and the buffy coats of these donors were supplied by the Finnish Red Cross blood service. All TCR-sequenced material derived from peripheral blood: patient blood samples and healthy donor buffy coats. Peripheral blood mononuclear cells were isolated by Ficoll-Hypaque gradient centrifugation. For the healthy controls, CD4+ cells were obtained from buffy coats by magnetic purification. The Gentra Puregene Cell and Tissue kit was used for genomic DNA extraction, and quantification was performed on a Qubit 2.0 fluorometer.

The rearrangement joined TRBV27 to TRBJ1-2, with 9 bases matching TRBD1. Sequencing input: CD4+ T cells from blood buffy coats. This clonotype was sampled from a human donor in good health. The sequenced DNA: TGTGCCAGCAGTATCGGGACAGGGAGATCAGGAGGCTACACCTTC. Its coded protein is CASSIGTGRSGGYTF.